A selection of T cell receptor beta chains follows, all from one sample in a study of beta chain features in type 1 diabetes. Sequencing used immunoSEQ multiplex PCR; TCRdb keeps in-frame clones, though not all of them. The top ten clones hold under 0.02% of a sample with about 270,000 clones, roughly an eighth of them seen once. The specimen sequenced was naive CD4+ T cells from blood. The receptors shown here come from a man aged 25 to 40 with type 1 diabetes. Both conserved end residues are part of each CDR3. A D gene is named only where the DNA matches it firmly. For some rows the clone size is stated as once, few or many, or as a class when expanded; others skip it.

v_gene: TRBV5-1
d_gene: TRBD2
j_gene: TRBJ2-2
abundance: NA
len: 15
CDR3aa: CASSSLAGGTGELFF
CDR3nt: TGCGCCAGCAGCTCATTAGCGGGAGGCACCGGGGAGCTGTTTTTT

v_gene: TRBV28
d_gene: TRBD2
j_gene: TRBJ2-2
abundance: NA
len: 14
CDR3aa: CASRLSSGVGELFF
CDR3nt: TGTGCCAGCAGACTCTCCAGCGGGGTCGGGGAGCTGTTTTTT

v_gene: TRBV5-1
d_gene: TRBD2
j_gene: TRBJ2-2
abundance: NA
len: 17
CDR3aa: CASSPGPAGVDTGELFF
CDR3nt: TGCGCCAGCAGTCCCGGACCAGCGGGAGTAGACACCGGGGAGCTGTTTTTT

v_gene: TRBV13
d_gene: NA
j_gene: TRBJ1-2
abundance: NA
len: 15
CDR3aa: CASSLGDRRYYGYTF
CDR3nt: TGTGCCAGCAGCTTAGGTGACAGGCGCTACTATGGCTACACCTTC

v_gene: TRBV7-2
d_gene: NA
j_gene: TRBJ2-1
abundance: NA
len: 15
CDR3aa: CASSLTYSRGNEQFF
CDR3nt: TGTGCCAGCAGCTTAACCTATTCCAGGGGCAATGAGCAGTTCTTC

v_gene: TRBV5-1
d_gene: TRBD1
j_gene: TRBJ2-6
abundance: few
len: 15
CDR3aa: CASSQGAVGANVLTF
CDR3nt: TGCGCCAGCAGTCAGGGGGCGGTTGGGGCCAACGTCCTGACTTTC

v_gene: TRBV11-2
d_gene: TRBD2
j_gene: TRBJ2-3
abundance: NA
len: 16
CDR3aa: CASSGQAGGLADTQYF
CDR3nt: TGTGCCAGCAGCGGGCAAGCGGGAGGGTTGGCAGATACGCAGTATTTT

v_gene: TRBV11-3
d_gene: NA
j_gene: TRBJ2-2
abundance: NA
len: 13
CDR3aa: CASSHRVVGELFF
CDR3nt: TGTGCCAGCAGCCACAGAGTGGTCGGGGAGCTGTTTTTT

v_gene: TRBV19
d_gene: TRBD2
j_gene: TRBJ2-3
abundance: NA
len: 16
CDR3aa: CASSISSGTPTDTQYF
CDR3nt: TGTGCCAGTAGTATATCTAGCGGGACCCCCACAGATACGCAGTATTTT

v_gene: TRBV11-2
d_gene: NA
j_gene: TRBJ1-5
abundance: NA
len: 13
CDR3aa: CASSVQGNQPQHF
CDR3nt: TGTGCCAGCAGCGTTCAGGGGAATCAGCCCCAGCATTTT

v_gene: TRBV2
d_gene: TRBD1
j_gene: TRBJ1-4
abundance: NA
len: 15
CDR3aa: CASSDLDRDNEKLFF
CDR3nt: TGTGCCAGCAGTGACCTCGACAGGGACAATGAAAAACTGTTTTTT

v_gene: TRBV7-9
d_gene: TRBD1
j_gene: TRBJ1-5
abundance: few
len: 16
CDR3aa: CASSVWTGGKNQPQHF
CDR3nt: TGTGCCAGCAGCGTATGGACAGGGGGAAAAAATCAGCCCCAGCATTTT

v_gene: TRBV2
d_gene: TRBD2
j_gene: TRBJ2-2
abundance: NA
len: 14
CDR3aa: CASKREGQGGELFF
CDR3nt: TGTGCCAGCAAGCGGGAGGGCCAGGGCGGGGAGCTGTTTTTT

v_gene: TRBV19
d_gene: NA
j_gene: TRBJ2-1
abundance: NA
len: 15
CDR3aa: CASSIVGRLGNEQFF
CDR3nt: TGTGCCAGTAGTATAGTGGGGCGGCTTGGGAATGAGCAGTTCTTC

v_gene: TRBV7-9
d_gene: NA
j_gene: TRBJ1-1
abundance: few
len: 14
CDR3aa: CASSLGTLNTEAFF
CDR3nt: TGTGCCAGCAGTTTAGGGACTTTGAACACTGAAGCTTTCTTT

v_gene: TRBV19
d_gene: TRBD2
j_gene: TRBJ2-2
abundance: NA
len: 15
CDR3aa: CASSIVAGVTGELFF
CDR3nt: TGTGCCAGTAGTATAGTAGCGGGAGTCACCGGGGAGCTGTTTTTT

v_gene: TRBV30
d_gene: TRBD2
j_gene: TRBJ2-7
abundance: few
len: 10
CDR3aa: CACGRAPEHF
CDR3nt: TGTGCCTGTGGGAGGGCCCCTGAGCACTTC

v_gene: TRBV7-9
d_gene: TRBD1
j_gene: TRBJ2-7
abundance: NA
len: 15
CDR3aa: CASSLGGQRRYEQYF
CDR3nt: TGTGCCAGCAGCTTAGGGGGACAGAGACGATACGAGCAGTACTTC

v_gene: TRBV28
d_gene: NA
j_gene: TRBJ2-7
abundance: NA
len: 11
CDR3aa: CASSSEAKQYF
CDR3nt: TGTGCCAGCAGTTCAGAGGCGAAGCAGTACTTC

v_gene: TRBV7-3
d_gene: TRBD2
j_gene: TRBJ2-7
abundance: NA
len: 15
CDR3aa: CASSPQAGVHYEQYF
CDR3nt: TGTGCCAGCAGCCCACAAGCGGGAGTGCACTACGAGCAGTACTTC

v_gene: TRBV7-3
d_gene: NA
j_gene: TRBJ2-1
abundance: few
len: 13
CDR3aa: CASSLDTYNEQFF
CDR3nt: TGTGCCAGCAGCTTAGACACCTACAATGAGCAGTTCTTC

v_gene: TRBV27
d_gene: NA
j_gene: TRBJ2-5
abundance: NA
len: 13
CDR3aa: CASKGQTQETQYF
CDR3nt: TGTGCCAGCAAAGGACAGACCCAAGAGACCCAGTACTTC

v_gene: TRBV4-2
d_gene: TRBD2
j_gene: TRBJ2-1
abundance: few
len: 16
CDR3aa: CASSQVGTSSYNEQFF
CDR3nt: TGTGCCAGCAGCCAAGTTGGGACTAGCAGCTACAATGAGCAGTTCTTC

v_gene: TRBV29-1
d_gene: TRBD1
j_gene: TRBJ2-2
abundance: NA
len: 14
CDR3aa: CSGRGQGNTGELFF
CDR3nt: TGCAGCGGGAGGGGACAGGGCAACACCGGGGAGCTGTTTTTT

v_gene: TRBV9
d_gene: NA
j_gene: TRBJ2-7
abundance: NA
len: 14
CDR3aa: CASSVDRGGYEQYF
CDR3nt: TGTGCCAGCAGCGTAGACAGGGGAGGTTACGAGCAGTACTTC

v_gene: TRBV5-1
d_gene: TRBD1
j_gene: TRBJ1-5
abundance: few
len: 15
CDR3aa: CASSFGSGGGQPQHF
CDR3nt: TGCGCCAGCAGCTTTGGTTCAGGGGGAGGCCAGCCCCAGCATTTT

v_gene: TRBV4-2
d_gene: NA
j_gene: TRBJ1-1
abundance: few
len: 15
CDR3aa: CASSQHTGLDTEAFF
CDR3nt: TGTGCCAGCAGCCAGCATACAGGGTTGGACACTGAAGCTTTCTTT

v_gene: TRBV14
d_gene: NA
j_gene: TRBJ1-1
abundance: few
len: 17
CDR3aa: CASSQESVAYTNTEAFF
CDR3nt: TGTGCCAGCAGCCAAGAGAGCGTGGCATACACGAACACTGAAGCTTTCTTT

v_gene: TRBV6-5
d_gene: NA
j_gene: TRBJ1-2
abundance: few
len: 15
CDR3aa: CASSYSKTANYGYTF
CDR3nt: TGTGCCAGCAGTTATTCCAAGACAGCTAACTATGGCTACACCTTC

v_gene: TRBV28
d_gene: NA
j_gene: TRBJ2-1
abundance: NA
len: 13
CDR3aa: CASSLVAYNEQFF
CDR3nt: TGTGCCAGCAGTTTAGTAGCCTACAATGAGCAGTTCTTC

v_gene: TRBV5-1
d_gene: NA
j_gene: TRBJ1-1
abundance: few
len: 12
CDR3aa: CASSLEETEAFF
CDR3nt: TGCGCCAGCAGCTTGGAGGAGACCGAAGCTTTCTTT

v_gene: TRBV18
d_gene: TRBD1
j_gene: TRBJ2-2
abundance: NA
len: 15
CDR3aa: CASSPIGQDTGELFF
CDR3nt: TGTGCCAGCTCACCAATCGGACAGGACACCGGGGAGCTGTTTTTT

v_gene: TRBV2
d_gene: NA
j_gene: TRBJ2-7
abundance: few
len: 12
CDR3aa: CASRATSYEQYF
CDR3nt: TGTGCCAGCAGGGCCACGTCCTACGAGCAGTACTTC

v_gene: TRBV10-3
d_gene: NA
j_gene: TRBJ2-1
abundance: few
len: 12
CDR3aa: CAISTSYNEQFF
CDR3nt: TGTGCCATCTCGACTAGCTACAATGAGCAGTTCTTC

v_gene: TRBV9
d_gene: NA
j_gene: TRBJ1-2
abundance: NA
len: 14
CDR3aa: CASSVGTANYGYTF
CDR3nt: TGTGCCAGCAGCGTAGGTACAGCTAACTATGGCTACACCTTC

v_gene: TRBV20-1
d_gene: TRBD1
j_gene: TRBJ2-5
abundance: few
len: 11
CDR3aa: CSGNRGETQYF
CDR3nt: TGCAGTGGAAACAGGGGAGAGACCCAGTACTTC

v_gene: TRBV19
d_gene: NA
j_gene: TRBJ2-6
abundance: NA
len: 14
CDR3aa: CASSILQGANVLTF
CDR3nt: TGTGCCAGTAGTATACTACAGGGGGCCAACGTCCTGACTTTC

v_gene: TRBV28
d_gene: NA
j_gene: TRBJ2-7
abundance: NA
len: 13
CDR3aa: CASSSGPVDEQYF
CDR3nt: TGTGCCAGCAGTTCTGGGCCGGTGGACGAGCAGTACTTC

v_gene: TRBV5-1
d_gene: TRBD1
j_gene: TRBJ2-2
abundance: few
len: 13
CDR3aa: CASSSTGPGELFF
CDR3nt: TGCGCCAGCAGCTCGACAGGGCCCGGGGAGCTGTTTTTT

v_gene: TRBV4-2
d_gene: NA
j_gene: TRBJ2-1
abundance: few
len: 14
CDR3aa: CASSQDPSQNEQFF
CDR3nt: TGTGCCAGCAGCCAAGACCCTAGCCAGAATGAGCAGTTCTTC

v_gene: TRBV11-2
d_gene: TRBD2
j_gene: TRBJ2-4
abundance: few
len: 14
CDR3aa: CASSPPGRGGIQYF
CDR3nt: TGTGCCAGCAGCCCCCCGGGGAGGGGAGGCATTCAGTACTTC

v_gene: TRBV5-1
d_gene: TRBD1
j_gene: TRBJ1-2
abundance: NA
len: 14
CDR3aa: CASDPGTGAYGYTF
CDR3nt: TGCGCCAGCGACCCCGGGACAGGGGCCTATGGCTACACCTTC

v_gene: TRBV28
d_gene: NA
j_gene: TRBJ2-1
abundance: few
len: 12
CDR3aa: CASSSAGHEQFF
CDR3nt: TGTGCCAGCAGTTCGGCGGGGCATGAGCAGTTCTTC

v_gene: TRBV6-5
d_gene: NA
j_gene: TRBJ2-6
abundance: few
len: 15
CDR3aa: CASSTGSSGANVLTF
CDR3nt: TGTGCCAGCAGTACAGGGAGCTCTGGGGCCAACGTCCTGACTTTC

v_gene: TRBV13
d_gene: TRBD1
j_gene: TRBJ2-7
abundance: NA
len: 16
CDR3aa: CASSFRPGQVSYEQYF
CDR3nt: TGTGCCAGCAGCTTCAGGCCGGGACAGGTCTCCTACGAGCAGTACTTC

v_gene: TRBV4-2
d_gene: TRBD2
j_gene: TRBJ2-3
abundance: NA
len: 16
CDR3aa: CASSQGVAGPTDTQYF
CDR3nt: TGTGCCAGCAGCCAAGGAGTAGCGGGACCAACAGATACGCAGTATTTT

v_gene: TRBV15
d_gene: NA
j_gene: TRBJ1-3
abundance: NA
len: 14
CDR3aa: CATSRAALRNTIYF
CDR3nt: TGTGCCACCAGCAGGGCAGCGCTGAGAAACACCATATATTTT

v_gene: TRBV15
d_gene: NA
j_gene: TRBJ1-3
abundance: NA
len: 13
CDR3aa: CATSSQGRDTIYF
CDR3nt: TGTGCCACCAGCTCCCAGGGAAGGGACACCATATATTTT

v_gene: TRBV9
d_gene: TRBD1
j_gene: TRBJ2-4
abundance: NA
len: 16
CDR3aa: CASSTSSGTGLYIQYF
CDR3nt: TGTGCCAGCAGCACCTCTTCCGGGACAGGGCTTTACATTCAGTACTTC

v_gene: TRBV7-2
d_gene: NA
j_gene: TRBJ2-2
abundance: few
len: 14
CDR3aa: CASSFRGGAGELFF
CDR3nt: TGTGCCAGCAGCTTCAGAGGAGGAGCCGGGGAGCTGTTTTTT

v_gene: TRBV7-2
d_gene: TRBD1
j_gene: TRBJ1-2
abundance: NA
len: 15
CDR3aa: CASSPTGISNYGYTF
CDR3nt: TGTGCCAGCAGCCCGACAGGGATTTCTAACTATGGCTACACCTTC

v_gene: TRBV7-9
d_gene: TRBD2
j_gene: TRBJ2-3
abundance: NA
len: 16
CDR3aa: CASSLGDSGSTDTQYF
CDR3nt: TGTGCCAGCAGCTTAGGGGATAGCGGGAGCACAGATACGCAGTATTTT